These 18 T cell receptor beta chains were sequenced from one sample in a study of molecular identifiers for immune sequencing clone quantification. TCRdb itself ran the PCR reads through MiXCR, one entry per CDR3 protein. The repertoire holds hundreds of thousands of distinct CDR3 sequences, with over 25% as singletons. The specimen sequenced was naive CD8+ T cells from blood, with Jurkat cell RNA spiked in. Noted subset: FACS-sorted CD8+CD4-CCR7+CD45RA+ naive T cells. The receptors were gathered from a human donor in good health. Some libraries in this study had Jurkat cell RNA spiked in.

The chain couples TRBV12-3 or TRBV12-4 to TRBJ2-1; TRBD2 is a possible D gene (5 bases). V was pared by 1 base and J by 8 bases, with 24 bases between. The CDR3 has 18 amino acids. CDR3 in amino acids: CASSLVFGRTASGDEQFF. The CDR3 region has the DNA TGTGCCAGCAGTTTAGTGTTTGGTAGGACGGCGAGCGGCGATGAGCAGTTCTTC.

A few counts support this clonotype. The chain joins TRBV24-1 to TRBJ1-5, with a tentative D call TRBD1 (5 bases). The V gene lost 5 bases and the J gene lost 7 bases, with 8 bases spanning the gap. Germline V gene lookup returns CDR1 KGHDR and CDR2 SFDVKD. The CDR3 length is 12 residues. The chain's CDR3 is CATSAQGQPQHF. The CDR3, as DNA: TGTGCCACCAGTGCCCAGGGACAGCCCCAGCATTTT.

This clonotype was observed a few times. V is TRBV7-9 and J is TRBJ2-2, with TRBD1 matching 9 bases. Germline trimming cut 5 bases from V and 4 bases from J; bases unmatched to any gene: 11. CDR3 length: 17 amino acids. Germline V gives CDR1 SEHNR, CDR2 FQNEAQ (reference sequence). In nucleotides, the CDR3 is TGTGCCAGCAGCATACTTTGGACAGGGGAGAGCACCGGGGAGCTGTTTTTT. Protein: CASSILWTGESTGELFF.

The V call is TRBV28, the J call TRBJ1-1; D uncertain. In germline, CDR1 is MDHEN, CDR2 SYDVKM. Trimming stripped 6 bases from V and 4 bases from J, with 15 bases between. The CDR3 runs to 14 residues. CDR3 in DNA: TGTGCCAGCAGCCGGGTAGAGGCGGGCACTGAAGCTTTCTTT. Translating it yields CASSRVEAGTEAFF.

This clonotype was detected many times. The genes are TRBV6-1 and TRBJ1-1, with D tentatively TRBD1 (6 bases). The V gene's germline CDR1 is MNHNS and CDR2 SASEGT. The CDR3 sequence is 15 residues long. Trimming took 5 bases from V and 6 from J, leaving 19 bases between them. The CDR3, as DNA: TGTGCCAGCAGTCGTGGGACATTGGGGGTTCCTGAAGCTTTCTTT. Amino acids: CASSRGTLGVPEAFF.

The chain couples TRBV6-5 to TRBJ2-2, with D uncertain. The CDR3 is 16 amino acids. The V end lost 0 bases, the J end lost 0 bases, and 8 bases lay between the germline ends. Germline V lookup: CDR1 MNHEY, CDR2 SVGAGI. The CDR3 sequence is CASSYSNGANTGELFF. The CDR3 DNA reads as TGTGCCAGCAGTTACTCGAACGGAGCGAACACCGGGGAGCTGTTTTTT.

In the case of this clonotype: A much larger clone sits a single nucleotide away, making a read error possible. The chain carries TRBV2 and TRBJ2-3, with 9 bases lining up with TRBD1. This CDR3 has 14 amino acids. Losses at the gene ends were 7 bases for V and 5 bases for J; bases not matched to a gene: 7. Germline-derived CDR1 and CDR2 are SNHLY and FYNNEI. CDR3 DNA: TGTGCCAGCATCACGGGACAGGGCATAGATACGCAGTATTTT. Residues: CASITGQGIDTQYF. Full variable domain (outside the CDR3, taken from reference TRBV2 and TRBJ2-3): EPEVTQTPSHQVTQMGQEVILRCVPISNHLYFYWYRQILGQKVEFLVSFYNNEISEKSEIFDDQFSVERPDGSNFTLKIRSTKLEDSAMYFCASITGQGIDTQYFGPGTRLTVL.

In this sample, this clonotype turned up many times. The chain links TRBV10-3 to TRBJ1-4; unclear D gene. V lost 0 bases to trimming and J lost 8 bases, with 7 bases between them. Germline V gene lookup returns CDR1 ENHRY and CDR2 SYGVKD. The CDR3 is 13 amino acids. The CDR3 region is CAISESNGEKLFF. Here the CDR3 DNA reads TGTGCCATCAGTGAGTCGAATGGAGAAAAACTGTTTTTT.

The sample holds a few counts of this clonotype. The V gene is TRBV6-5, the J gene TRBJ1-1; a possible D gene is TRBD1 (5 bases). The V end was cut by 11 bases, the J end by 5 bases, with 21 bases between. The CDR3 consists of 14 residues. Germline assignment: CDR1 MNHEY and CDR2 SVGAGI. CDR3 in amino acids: CAGLVGGVGTEAFF. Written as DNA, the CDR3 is TGTGCCGGATTAGTTGGGGGGGTAGGTACTGAAGCTTTCTTT.

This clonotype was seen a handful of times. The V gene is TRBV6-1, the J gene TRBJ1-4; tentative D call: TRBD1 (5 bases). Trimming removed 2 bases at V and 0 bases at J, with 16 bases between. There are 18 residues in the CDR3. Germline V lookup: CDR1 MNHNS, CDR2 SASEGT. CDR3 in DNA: TGTGCCAGCAGTGAACCGACAGTCGGTGGGGCAACTAATGAAAAACTGTTTTTT. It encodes CASSEPTVGGATNEKLFF.

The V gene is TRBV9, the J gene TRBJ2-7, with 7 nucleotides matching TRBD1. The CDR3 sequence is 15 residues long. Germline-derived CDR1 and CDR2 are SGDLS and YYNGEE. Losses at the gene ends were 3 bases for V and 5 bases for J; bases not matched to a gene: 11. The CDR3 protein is CASSGTGTSPHEQYF. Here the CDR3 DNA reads TGTGCCAGCAGCGGGACAGGTACATCGCCCCACGAGCAGTACTTC.

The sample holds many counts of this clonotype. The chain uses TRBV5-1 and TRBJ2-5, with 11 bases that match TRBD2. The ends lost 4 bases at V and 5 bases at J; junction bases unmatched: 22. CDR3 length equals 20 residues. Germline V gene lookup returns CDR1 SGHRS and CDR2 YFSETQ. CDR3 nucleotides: TGCGCCAGCAGCCCCAATGGGCGTAGCGGGAGGGCCCTGGTCTTTGAGACCCAGTACTTC. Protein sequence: CASSPNGRSGRALVFETQYF.

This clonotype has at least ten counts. This CDR3 reads CASRTDLTGANVLTF. The CDR3 DNA sequence: TGCGCCAGCAGGACGGACTTGACTGGGGCCAACGTCCTGACTTTC. This rearrangement joins TRBV4-1 to TRBJ2-6; tentative D call: TRBD2 (5 bases). Germline CDR1 MGHRA, CDR2 YSYEKL. The CDR3 contains 15 residues. V was pared by 6 bases and J by 2 bases, with 11 bases between.

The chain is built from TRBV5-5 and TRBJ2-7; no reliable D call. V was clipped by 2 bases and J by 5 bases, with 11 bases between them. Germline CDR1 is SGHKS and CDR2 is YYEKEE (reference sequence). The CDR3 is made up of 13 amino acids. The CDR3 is CASSLDQMNEQYF. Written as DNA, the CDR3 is TGTGCCAGCAGCTTAGACCAGATGAACGAGCAGTACTTC.

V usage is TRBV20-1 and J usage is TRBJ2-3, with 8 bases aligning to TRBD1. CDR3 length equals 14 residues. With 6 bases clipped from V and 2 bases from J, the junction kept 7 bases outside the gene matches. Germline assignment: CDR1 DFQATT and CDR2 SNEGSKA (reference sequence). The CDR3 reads CSAQDREVTDTQYF. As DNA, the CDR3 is TGCAGTGCCCAGGACAGGGAGGTCACAGATACGCAGTATTTT.

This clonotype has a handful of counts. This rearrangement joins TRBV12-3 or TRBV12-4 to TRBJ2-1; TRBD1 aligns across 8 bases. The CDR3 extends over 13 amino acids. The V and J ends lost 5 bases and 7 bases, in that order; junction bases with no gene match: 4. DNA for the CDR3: TGTGCCAGCAGTACATACAGGGGGAATGAGCAGTTCTTC. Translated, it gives CASSTYRGNEQFF.

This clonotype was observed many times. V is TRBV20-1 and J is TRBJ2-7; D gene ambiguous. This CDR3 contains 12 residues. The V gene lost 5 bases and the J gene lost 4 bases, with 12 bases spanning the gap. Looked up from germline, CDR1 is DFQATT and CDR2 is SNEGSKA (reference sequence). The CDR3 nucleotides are TGCAGTGCTCGAAATAAGGATTACGAGCAGTACTTC. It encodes CSARNKDYEQYF.

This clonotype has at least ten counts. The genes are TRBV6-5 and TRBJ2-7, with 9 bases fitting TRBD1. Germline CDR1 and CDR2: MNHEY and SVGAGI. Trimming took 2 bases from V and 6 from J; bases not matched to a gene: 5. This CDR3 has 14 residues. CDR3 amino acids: CASSYGTGLREQYF. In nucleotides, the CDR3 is TGTGCCAGCAGTTACGGGACAGGGCTCCGCGAGCAGTACTTC.